Presented here are 12 T cell receptor beta chains from one specimen sequenced in a study of T cells in Graves' hyperthyroidism and ophthalmopathy. RNA transcripts provided the source from which TCR beta CDR3 regions were amplified. The HTBI primer set served for first-round RT-PCR of the TCR CDR3. TCRdb re-called the multiplex PCR reads with MiXCR, one entry per CDR3 protein. The top ten hold about 9% of the sample, which has hundreds of thousands of distinct CDR3 sequences, approximately 40% seen once. The specimen was blood. The receptors here all came from a man between 18 and 29 years old with Graves' hyperthyroidism.

Remarks on this clonotype: A read error may produce the germline difference seen at one junction end. The CDR3 DNA sequence: TGTGCCACCAGTGATACAGGCAGCGGGGCCAACGTCCTGACTTTC. This codes for CATSDTGSGANVLTF. This sequence joins TRBV10-3 and TRBJ2-6, with D tentatively TRBD1 (5 bases). The CDR3 sequence is 15 residues long. The germline V gene has CDR1 ENHRY and CDR2 SYGVKD.

This chain uses TRBV6-1 with TRBJ2-7; D is possibly TRBD1 (5 bases). This CDR3 is 14 amino acids long. V shed 6 bases and J shed 2 bases, with 14 bases lying between them. Germline V gives CDR1 MNHNS, CDR2 SASEGT. CDR3 protein: CASRPGPEAYEQYF. The DNA for the CDR3 is TGTGCCAGCAGACCAGGGCCCGAGGCCTACGAGCAGTACTTC.

This clonotype has only a few counts. CDR3 residues: CASSQMRGRDGYTF. The DNA of the CDR3 is TGTGCCAGCAGCCAGATGAGGGGACGCGATGGCTACACCTTC. The V call is TRBV14, the J call TRBJ1-2; the D gene is possibly TRBD1 (5 bases). The V end lost 3 bases, the J end lost 6 bases, and 14 bases lay between the germline ends. Germline CDR1 reads SGHDN; CDR2 reads FVKESK. This CDR3 spans 14 amino acids. Variable domain in full (rest from reference TRBV14 and TRBJ1-2): EAGVTQFPSHSVIEKGQTVTLRCDPISGHDNLYWYRRVMGKEIKFLLHFVKESKQDESGMPNNRFLAERTGGTYSTLKVQPAELEDSGVYFCASSQMRGRDGYTFGSGTRLTVV.

In the case of this clonotype: This clone may be a read error of a much larger clone one base away. This rearrangement joins TRBV20-1 to TRBJ1-2; D call uncertain. The V end lost 1 base, the J end lost 4 bases, and 10 bases lay between the germline ends. Looked up from germline, CDR1 is DFQATT and CDR2 is SNEGSKA (reference sequence). The CDR3 sequence is 13 residues long. The DNA for the CDR3 is TGCAGTGCTAGAGCTCCGGGGATCTATGGCTACACCTTC. As protein: CSARAPGIYGYTF.

This clonotype was seen many times. One junction end disagrees with the germline gene, perhaps due to a read error. V and J are TRBV7-7 and TRBJ2-2, with no clear D. Germline CDR1 is SSHAT and CDR2 is FNYEAQ (reference sequence). This CDR3 comprises 15 residues. CDR3: CASSLEGPTTGELFF. CDR3 in DNA: TGTGCTAGCAGCTTAGAAGGGCCGACCACCGGGGAGCTGTTTTTT.

The chain employs TRBV7-9 and TRBJ2-7, with 13 bases fitting TRBD2. The CDR3 totals 17 residues. Germline V gene sequence: CDR1 SEHNR, CDR2 FQNEAQ (reference sequence). With V trimmed by 6 bases and J by 2 bases, 10 bases remained unmatched. DNA of the CDR3: TGTGCCAGCAGTCAGACTAGCGGGGGGCCTAGAGCCTACGAGCAGTACTTC. It codes for CASSQTSGGPRAYEQYF.

This clonotype was found a few times. This chain links TRBV5-5 with TRBJ2-5, with D possibly matching TRBD2 (7 bases). The CDR3 length is 17 residues. CDR1 is SGHKS, CDR2 YYEKEE, per germline (reference sequence). The V gene lost 2 bases and the J gene lost 6 bases, with 23 bases spanning the gap. The CDR3 nucleotides read TGTGCCAGCAGCTTTTTTGGTGGGCGGGGGCCGATACAGACCCAGTACTTC. Translating it yields CASSFFGGRGPIQTQYF. Full variable domain (rest looked up from reference TRBV5-5 and TRBJ2-5): DAGVTQSPTHLIKTRGQQVTLRCSPISGHKSVSWYQQVLGQGPQFIFQYYEKEERGRGNFPDRFSARQFPNYSSELNVNALLLGDSALYLCASSFFGGRGPIQTQYFGPGTRLLVL.

The chain employs TRBV6-5 and TRBJ1-5; TRBD1 matches at 7 bases. This CDR3 has 15 amino acids. V was clipped by 8 bases and J by 11 bases; unmatched bases: 18. The germline CDR1 and CDR2 sequences are MNHEY and SVGAGI. DNA of the CDR3: TGTGCCAGCGCGGCGGATACAGGGGAACTCTTGGCCCAGCATTTT. Amino acids: CASAADTGELLAQHF.

A note on this clonotype: It may be a read error: a sequence one base away is much more abundant. This rearrangement joins TRBV7-9 to TRBJ1-6; tentatively, D is TRBD1 (5 bases). CDR1 SEHNR and CDR2 FQNEAQ come from the germline V gene (reference sequence). The CDR3 loop spans 15 amino acids. The CDR3, as DNA: TGTGCCAGCAGCTCGAATCGACAGTTGAATTCACACCTCCACTTT. This codes for CASSSNRQLNSHLHF.

This chain uses TRBV11-3 with TRBJ2-7, with TRBD2 as a possible D gene (7 bases). V was pared by 11 bases and J by 9 bases, with 23 bases between. CDR1 and CDR2 (germline): SGHNT, YENEEA. There are 13 residues in the CDR3. The CDR3 protein is CAERRGAKSGQYF. DNA for the CDR3: TGTGCCGAAAGACGGGGGGCCAAGAGCGGGCAGTACTTC. Filled out from reference TRBV11-3 and TRBJ2-7, the complete variable domain reads EAGVVQSPRYKIIEKKQPVAFWCNPISGHNTLYWYLQNLGQGPELLIRYENEEAVDDSQLPKDRFSAERLKGVDSTLKIQPAELGDSAVYLCAERRGAKSGQYFGPGTRLTVT.

V is TRBV19 and J is TRBJ2-7; TRBD2 agrees at 7 bases. The CDR3 extends over 12 amino acids. V lost 8 bases to trimming and J lost 7 bases; unmatched junction nucleotides: 8. Looked up from germline, CDR1 is LNHDA and CDR2 is SQIVND (reference sequence). CDR3 DNA sequence: TGTGCCAGTTCGGGAGGCTCGGGGGAGCAGTACTTC. It codes for CASSGGSGEQYF.

Note on this clonotype: The junction departs from the called germline gene at one end, perhaps through a read error. The chain employs TRBV7-3 and TRBJ2-6; 7 nucleotides line up with TRBD1. The germline gives CDR1 SGHTA, CDR2 FQGTGA. The CDR3 is made up of 12 amino acids. CDR3 in amino acids: CASRATGFTEAF. CDR3 DNA sequence: TGTGCCAGCAGAGCGACAGGGTTCACTGAAGCTTTC.